This record covers a single TCR beta chain. No antigen is known for it. Other DNA sequences from this sample encode an identical CDR3 as well. TCRdb's copy holds only in-frame clones and misses some; the assay was immunoSEQ multiplex PCR. The data hold 2 million to 2.5 million clones, with 85% to 95% observed a single time. The sample is drawn from a study of shared clonotypes between healthy human individuals. Study in general: In total, the donors were a couple of women and three men aged 18 to 49. CD8 memory received one plate per donor, CD8 naive two, CD4 memory three and CD4 naive three.

Whole-study findings and limits: Naive subsets tended to show greater estimated richness than memory subsets. Clonotypes shared by all four sorted-subset donors had higher generation probabilities than non-shared clonotypes.

The source material was naive CD4+ T cells from PBMCs. Subset given: CD45RA+ positively selected. The clonotype originates from a man between 18 and 29 years old in good health. Some clones in this sample may be carry-over from other donors' samples.

This CDR3 is CASSLVNYGYTF. DNA of the CDR3: TGTGCCAGCAGTTTGGTCAACTATGGCTACACCTTC. V gene TRBV28 combines with J gene TRBJ1-2; D is unresolved. Trimming shortened V by 3 bases and J by 2 bases, and 4 bases separated the two germline ends. From germline, CDR1 is MDHEN and CDR2 SYDVKM. CDR3 length: 12 residues.